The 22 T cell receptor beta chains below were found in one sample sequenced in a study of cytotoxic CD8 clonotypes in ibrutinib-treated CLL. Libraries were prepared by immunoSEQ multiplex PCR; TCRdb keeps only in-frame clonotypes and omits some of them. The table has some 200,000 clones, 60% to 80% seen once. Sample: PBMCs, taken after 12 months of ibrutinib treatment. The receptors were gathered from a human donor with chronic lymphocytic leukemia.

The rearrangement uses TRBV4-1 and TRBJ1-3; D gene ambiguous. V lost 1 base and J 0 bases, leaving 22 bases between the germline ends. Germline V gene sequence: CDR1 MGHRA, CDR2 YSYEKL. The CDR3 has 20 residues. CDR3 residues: CASSQATGPLLLGSGNTIYF. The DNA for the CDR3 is TGCGCCAGCAGCCAAGCCACCGGGCCCTTGCTTTTAGGCTCTGGAAACACCATATATTTT.

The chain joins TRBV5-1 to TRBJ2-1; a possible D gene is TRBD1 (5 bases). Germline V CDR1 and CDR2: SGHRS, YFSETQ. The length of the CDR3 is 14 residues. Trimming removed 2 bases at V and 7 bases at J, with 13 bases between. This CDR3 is CASSFRLSGNEQFF. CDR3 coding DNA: TGCGCCAGCAGCTTCAGGCTCTCAGGGAATGAGCAGTTCTTC.

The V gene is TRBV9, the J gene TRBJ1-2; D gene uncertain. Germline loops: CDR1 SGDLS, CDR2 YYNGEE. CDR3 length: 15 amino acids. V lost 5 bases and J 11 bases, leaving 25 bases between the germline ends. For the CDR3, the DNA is TGTGCCAGCAGGGATAGCTACCGCGGTGGGTTGGGATACACCTTC. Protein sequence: CASRDSYRGGLGYTF.

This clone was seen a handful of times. Here the CDR3 reads CASSRSQNEQFF. CDR3 coding DNA: TGTGCCAGCAGTAGATCCCAGAATGAGCAGTTCTTC. V and J are TRBV25-1 and TRBJ2-1; no clear D. V was clipped by 5 bases and J by 7 bases, with 9 bases between them. Germline V gene sequence: CDR1 MGHDK, CDR2 SYGVNS. The CDR3 sequence is 12 residues long. The full variable domain, in which reference TRBV25-1 and TRBJ2-1 provide the parts outside the CDR3, is EADIYQTPRYLVIGTGKKITLECSQTMGHDKMYWYQQDPGMELHLIHYSYGVNSTEKGDLSSESTVSRIRTEHFPLTLESARPSHTSQYLCASSRSQNEQFFGPGTRLTVL.

The CDR3 reads CASGSEEAFF. CDR3 nucleotide sequence: TGTGCCAGCGGGTCAGAGGAAGCTTTCTTT. The gene calls are TRBV6-5 and TRBJ1-1; D gene ambiguous. The CDR3 is 10 amino acids. Trimming removed 8 bases from V and 8 bases from J, with 9 bases in between. Germline V CDR1 and CDR2: MNHEY, SVGAGI.

The DNA of the CDR3 is TGTGCCAGCAGCGTAGCAACAGGGATAAAGTACGAGCAGTACTTC. Protein product: CASSVATGIKYEQYF. The V and J genes are TRBV9 and TRBJ2-7, with D perhaps TRBD1 (6 bases). CDR1 SGDLS and CDR2 YYNGEE come from the germline V gene. The CDR3 consists of 15 residues. V lost 0 bases to trimming and J lost 4 bases, with 14 bases between them.

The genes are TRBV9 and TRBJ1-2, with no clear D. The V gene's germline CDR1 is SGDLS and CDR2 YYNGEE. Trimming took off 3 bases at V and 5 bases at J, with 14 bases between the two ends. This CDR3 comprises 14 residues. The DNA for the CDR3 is TGTGCCAGCAGCGCCCGTCCGGGCCAGTATGGCTACACCTTC. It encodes CASSARPGQYGYTF.

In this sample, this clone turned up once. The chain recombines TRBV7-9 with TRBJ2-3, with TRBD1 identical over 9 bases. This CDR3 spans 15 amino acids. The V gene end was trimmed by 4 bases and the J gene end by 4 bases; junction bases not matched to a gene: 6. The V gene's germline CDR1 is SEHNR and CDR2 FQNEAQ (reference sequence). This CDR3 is CASSSTGGGSDTQYF. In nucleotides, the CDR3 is TGTGCCAGCAGCTCTACAGGGGGCGGGTCAGATACGCAGTATTTT.

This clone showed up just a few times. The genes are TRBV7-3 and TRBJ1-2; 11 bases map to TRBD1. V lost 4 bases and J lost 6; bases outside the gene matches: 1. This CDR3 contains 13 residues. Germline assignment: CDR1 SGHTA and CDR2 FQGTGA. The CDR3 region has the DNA TGTGCCAGCAGCTGGACAGGGGGCGATGGCTACACCTTC. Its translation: CASSWTGGDGYTF. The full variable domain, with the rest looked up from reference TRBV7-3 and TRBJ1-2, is GAGVSQTPSNKVTEKGKYVELRCDPISGHTALYWYRQSLGQGPEFLIYFQGTGAADDSGLPNDRFFAVRPEGSVSTLKIQRTERGDSAVYLCASSWTGGDGYTFGSGTRLTVV.

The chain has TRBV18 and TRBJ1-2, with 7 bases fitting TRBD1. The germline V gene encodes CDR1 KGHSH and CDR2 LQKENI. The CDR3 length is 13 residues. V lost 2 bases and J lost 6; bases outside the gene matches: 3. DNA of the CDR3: TGTGCCAGCTCACCAGGGACAGCTGATGGCTACACCTTC. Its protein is CASSPGTADGYTF. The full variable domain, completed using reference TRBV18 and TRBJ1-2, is NAGVMQNPRHLVRRRGQEARLRCSPMKGHSHVYWYRQLPEEGLKFMVYLQKENIIDESGMPKERFSAEFPKEGPSILRIQQVVRGDSAAYFCASSPGTADGYTFGSGTRLTVV.

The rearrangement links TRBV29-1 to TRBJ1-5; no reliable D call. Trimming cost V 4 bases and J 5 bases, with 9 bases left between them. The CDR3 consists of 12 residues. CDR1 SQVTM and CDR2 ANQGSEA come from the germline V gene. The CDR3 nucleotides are TGCAGCGTTGGCGCCCGGGATCAGCCCCAGCATTTT. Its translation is CSVGARDQPQHF. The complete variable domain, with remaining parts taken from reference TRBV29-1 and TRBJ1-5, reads SAVISQKPSRDICQRGTSLTIQCQVDSQVTMMFWYRQQPGQSLTLIATANQGSEATYESGFVIDKFPISRPNLTFSTLTVSNMSPEDSSIYLCSVGARDQPQHFGDGTRLSIL.

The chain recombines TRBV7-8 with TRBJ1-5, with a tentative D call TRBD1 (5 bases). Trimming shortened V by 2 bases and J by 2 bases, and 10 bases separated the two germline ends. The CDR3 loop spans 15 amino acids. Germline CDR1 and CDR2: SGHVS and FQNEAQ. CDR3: CASSLLGVGNQPQHF. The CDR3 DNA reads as TGTGCCAGCAGCTTATTGGGGGTTGGCAATCAGCCCCAGCATTTT.

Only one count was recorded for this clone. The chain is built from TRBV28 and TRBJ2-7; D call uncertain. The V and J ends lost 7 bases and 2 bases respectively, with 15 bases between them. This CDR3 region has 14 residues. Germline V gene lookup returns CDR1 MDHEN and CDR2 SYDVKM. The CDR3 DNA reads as TGTGCCAGCACCCTCCGGGTGGCTCCCTACGAGCAGTACTTC. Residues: CASTLRVAPYEQYF.

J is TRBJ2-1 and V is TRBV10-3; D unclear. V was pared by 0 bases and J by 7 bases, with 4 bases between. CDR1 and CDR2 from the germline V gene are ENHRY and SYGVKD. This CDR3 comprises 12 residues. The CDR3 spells CAISESVNEQFF. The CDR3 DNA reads TGTGCCATCAGTGAGTCCGTGAATGAGCAGTTCTTC.

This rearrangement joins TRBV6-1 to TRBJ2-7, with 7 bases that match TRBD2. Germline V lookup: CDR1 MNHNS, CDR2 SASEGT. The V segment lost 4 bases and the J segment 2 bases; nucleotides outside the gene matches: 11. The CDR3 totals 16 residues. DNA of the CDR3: TGTGCCAGCAGTGCTGAAAGGCTAGCGGACGCCTACGAGCAGTACTTC. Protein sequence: CASSAERLADAYEQYF.

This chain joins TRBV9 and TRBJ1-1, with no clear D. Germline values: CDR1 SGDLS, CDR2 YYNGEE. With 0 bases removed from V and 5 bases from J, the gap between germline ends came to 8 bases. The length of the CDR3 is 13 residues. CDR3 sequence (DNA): TGTGCCAGCAGCGTAGCTTGGGGAACTGAAGCTTTCTTT. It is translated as CASSVAWGTEAFF.

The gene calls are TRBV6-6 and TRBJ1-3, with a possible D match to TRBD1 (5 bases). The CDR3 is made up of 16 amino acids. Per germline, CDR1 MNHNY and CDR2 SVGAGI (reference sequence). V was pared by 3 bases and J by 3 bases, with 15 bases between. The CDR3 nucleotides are TGTGCCAGCAGTTATTACGGGGGAACGGGTGGAAACACCATATATTTT. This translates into CASSYYGGTGGNTIYF.

CDR3 protein: CASSSDRGREKLFF. In DNA form, the CDR3 reads TGTGCCAGCTCATCCGACAGGGGGCGAGAAAAACTGTTTTTT. The gene calls are TRBV18 and TRBJ1-4, with 10 positions matching TRBD1. The CDR3 sequence is 14 residues long. J lost 8 bases, V lost 5 bases, and 5 bases had no gene match. CDR1 is KGHSH and CDR2 is LQKENI in the germline V gene.

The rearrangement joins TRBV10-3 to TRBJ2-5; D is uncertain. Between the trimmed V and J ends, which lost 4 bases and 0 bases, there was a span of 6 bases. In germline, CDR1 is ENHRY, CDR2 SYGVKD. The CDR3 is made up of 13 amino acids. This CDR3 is CAISVENQETQYF. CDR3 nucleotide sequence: TGTGCCATCAGTGTGGAGAACCAAGAGACCCAGTACTTC.

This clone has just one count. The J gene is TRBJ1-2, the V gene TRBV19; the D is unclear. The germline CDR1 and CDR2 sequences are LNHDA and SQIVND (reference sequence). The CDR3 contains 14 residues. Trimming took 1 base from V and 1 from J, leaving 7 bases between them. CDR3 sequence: CASSIGTFNYGYTF. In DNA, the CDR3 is TGTGCCAGTAGTATAGGGACTTTTAACTATGGCTACACCTTC.

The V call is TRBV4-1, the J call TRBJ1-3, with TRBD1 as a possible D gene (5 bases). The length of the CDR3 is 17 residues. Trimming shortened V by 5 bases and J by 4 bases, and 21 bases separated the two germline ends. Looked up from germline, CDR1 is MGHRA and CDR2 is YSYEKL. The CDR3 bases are TGCGCCAGCAGCAGGCAAGGCGGGGGACGGTCAGGAAACACCATATATTTT. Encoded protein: CASSRQGGGRSGNTIYF.

The CDR3 spells CASNDPRTRGKDEAFF. Written as DNA, the CDR3 is TGCGCCAGCAACGATCCCCGGACAAGGGGGAAGGATGAAGCTTTCTTT. This sequence joins TRBV5-1 and TRBJ1-1; possible D gene TRBD1, 6 bases. This CDR3 contains 16 residues. Germline V gene data show CDR1 as SGHRS and CDR2 as YFSETQ. V dropped 6 bases and J dropped 7 bases, with 25 bases sitting between them.